What follows are 9 T cell receptor beta chains derived from one specimen sequenced in a study of T-cell memory formation after mild COVID-19. In TCRdb, the 5' RACE reads were re-called with MiXCR into one record per CDR3 protein. The sample has 400,000 or so distinct CDR3 sequences; 20% are singletons. Sequencing was done on a sample of PBMCs or a T cell subset sorted from them (not recorded which). These receptors originate from an adult woman who had mild COVID-19 (a few samples of this study predate the infection). Cell type and time point are not known.

This clonotype was observed a handful of times. The CDR3 DNA reads TGCGCCAGCGCGAGGGACCCAGGGCGCTATGGCTACACCTTC. It specifies CASARDPGRYGYTF. The chain uses TRBV5-1 and TRBJ1-2; D possibly corresponds to TRBD1 (5 bases). V shed 7 bases and J shed 4 bases, with 17 bases lying between them. The CDR3 sequence is 14 residues long. Germline CDR1 SGHRS, CDR2 YFSETQ.

The gene calls are TRBV18 and TRBJ1-2; possibly TRBD1 for D (5 bases). CDR3 length: 15 amino acids. Germline CDR1 and CDR2: KGHSH and LQKENI. Between the trimmed V and J ends, which lost 3 bases and 5 bases, there was a span of 16 bases. This chain's CDR3 is CASSPGGRAGYGYTF. The DNA of the CDR3 is TGTGCCAGCTCACCCGGTGGCAGGGCAGGGTATGGCTACACCTTC.

The chain carries TRBV4-3 and TRBJ2-3; 10 bases agree with TRBD1. Trimming removed 2 bases from V and 5 bases from J; junction bases left unmatched: 10. The CDR3 covers 17 residues. Germline values: CDR1 LGHNA, CDR2 YSLEER. This CDR3 reads CASSQHGGRDRGDTQYF. CDR3 nucleotides: TGCGCCAGCAGCCAACACGGGGGCAGGGACAGGGGAGATACGCAGTATTTT.

There are a few counts of this clonotype. This chain joins TRBV7-8 and TRBJ1-1; TRBD1 aligns across 7 bases. The CDR3 consists of 14 residues. The V gene's germline CDR1 is SGHVS and CDR2 FQNEAQ. Trimming at V came to 3 bases and at J to 8 bases, leaving 9 bases not matched to a gene. As DNA, the CDR3 is TGTGCCAGCAGCTTTAAGTTAGAGGGACAGGAAGCTTTCTTT. Protein product: CASSFKLEGQEAFF.

The V and J genes are TRBV12-3 or TRBV12-4 and TRBJ2-3, with D possibly being TRBD1 or TRBD2 (5 bases each). The CDR3 runs 12 residues. Trimming took 6 bases from V and 12 from J, leaving 16 bases between them. This CDR3 reads CASRPDGASQYF. CDR3 sequence (DNA): TGTGCCAGCAGACCCGACGGGGCTAGTCAGTATTTT.

This chain connects TRBV24-1 to TRBJ1-3; D not certain. Trimming pared 9 bases from V and 3 bases from J, leaving 11 bases between. Per germline, CDR1 KGHDR and CDR2 SFDVKD. This CDR3 contains 13 residues. The CDR3 coding sequence is TGTGCCACCCAATCTGACATTGGAAACACCATATATTTT. Protein product: CATQSDIGNTIYF.

The rearrangement uses TRBV5-1 and TRBJ2-1, with 7 bases identical to TRBD2. V gave up 8 bases and J gave up 1 base; unmatched junction bases: 9. This CDR3 has 15 residues. CDR1 and CDR2 (germline): SGHRS, YFSETQ. CDR3 sequence (DNA): TGCGCCAGTGCGGGGGACGCGGCTTCCTACAATGAGCAGTTCTTC. Its translation is CASAGDAASYNEQFF.

This clonotype was observed a few times. This sequence joins TRBV11-1 and TRBJ2-7; D is undetermined. Germline V gene data show CDR1 as SGHAT and CDR2 as FQDESV (reference sequence). V lost 1 base and J 3 bases, leaving 13 bases between the germline ends. This CDR3 has 15 residues. The CDR3 loop is CASSLVGQAVYEQYF. DNA of the CDR3: TGTGCCAGCAGCTTAGTTGGGCAGGCGGTCTACGAGCAGTACTTC.

This sequence joins TRBV4-1 and TRBJ1-1; unclear D gene. Germline-derived CDR1 and CDR2 are MGHRA and YSYEKL. The CDR3 is made up of 13 amino acids. V was trimmed by 1 base and J by 5 bases, leaving 8 bases between them. The CDR3 bases are TGCGCCAGCAGCCAAGCCCAGGAGACTGAAGCTTTCTTT. As protein: CASSQAQETEAFF.